The 32 T cell receptor beta chains below come from one sample, sequenced in a study of Ad26.COV2.S vaccination and SARS-CoV-2 variants. Here immunoSEQ multiplex PCR was the method, and the copy in TCRdb shows in-frame clones only, minus some. The profile shows under 550,000 clones, around 87% of them singletons. Treatment in this sample: 15 to 20 received Ad26.COV2.S at low or high dose, single or two shots; about 5 received placebo; per-sample allocation not given. Sampling happened 63 days after the first vaccine or placebo injection. The sample here was peripheral blood, taken in a trial of Ad26.COV2.S vaccine versus placebo. The receptors originated from a person between 18 and 60 years old who received the Ad26.COV2.S COVID-19 vaccine or a placebo.

The chain joins TRBV30 to TRBJ2-1; TRBD2 is a possible D gene (6 bases). This CDR3 comprises 15 residues. CDR1 and CDR2 (germline): GTSNPN, SVGIG (reference sequence). The V gene lost 0 bases and the J gene lost 3 bases, with 12 bases spanning the gap. This CDR3 reads CAWSVAGPNYNEQFF. The CDR3 nucleotides read TGTGCCTGGAGTGTGGCGGGACCGAACTACAATGAGCAGTTCTTC.

The CDR3 loop reads CASSLTGTFPYEQYF. CDR3 DNA sequence: TGTGCCAGCAGCTTGACGGGGACCTTCCCCTACGAGCAGTACTTC. V is TRBV5-4 and J is TRBJ2-7; D may match TRBD1 or TRBD2 (5 bases each). The CDR3 extends over 15 amino acids. Germline V gene data show CDR1 as SGHNT and CDR2 as YYREEE (reference sequence). Trimming shortened V by 1 base and J by 2 bases, and 13 bases separated the two germline ends.

This rearrangement joins TRBV28 to TRBJ1-3; no clear D gene. This CDR3 is 13 amino acids long. V was clipped by 2 bases and J by 3 bases, with 5 bases between them. Germline V gives CDR1 MDHEN, CDR2 SYDVKM. This chain's CDR3 is CASSLGVGNTIYF. The CDR3 bases are TGTGCCAGCAGTTTAGGGGTTGGAAACACCATATATTTT.

J is TRBJ1-6 and V is TRBV19; 7 nucleotides match TRBD1. V trimming: 5 bases; J trimming: 7 bases; junction bases outside the gene matches: 8. CDR1 and CDR2 from the germline V gene are LNHDA and SQIVND (reference sequence). The CDR3 consists of 15 residues. CDR3 sequence (DNA): TGTGCCAGTAGTTTCGGACAGGTCGACAATTCACCCCTCCACTTT. It specifies CASSFGQVDNSPLHF.

This chain links TRBV29-1 with TRBJ1-3, with D possibly being TRBD1 (6 bases). Germline V gives CDR1 SQVTM, CDR2 ANQGSEA. This CDR3 comprises 15 residues. The V end lost 7 bases, the J end lost 0 bases, and 16 bases lay between the germline ends. The CDR3 region has the DNA TGCAGCGCCCTAGGGGGAGGCGACTCTGGAAACACCATATATTTT. This gives the protein CSALGGGDSGNTIYF.

The chain employs TRBV2 and TRBJ2-3, with unresolved D. The length of the CDR3 is 13 residues. V shed 1 base and J shed 2 bases, with 4 bases lying between them. Germline CDR1 SNHLY, CDR2 FYNNEI. CDR3 DNA sequence: TGTGCCAGCAGTGAAGACTACACAGATACGCAGTATTTT. This sequence encodes CASSEDYTDTQYF.

The genes are TRBV7-9 and TRBJ1-2; TRBD1 matches at 7 bases. V was pared by 5 bases and J by 0 bases, with 6 bases of the junction left unmatched. CDR1 is SEHNR, CDR2 FQNEAQ, per germline (reference sequence). This CDR3 region has 15 residues. Here the CDR3 reads CASSEPGQANYGYTF. The CDR3 DNA is TGTGCCAGCAGCGAGCCCGGACAGGCTAACTATGGCTACACCTTC. The entire variable domain, with the rest obtained from reference TRBV7-9 and TRBJ1-2, is as follows: DTGVSQNPRHKITKRGQNVTFRCDPISEHNRLYWYRQTLGQGPEFLTYFQNEAQLEKSRLLSDRFSAERPKGSFSTLEIQRTEQGDSAMYLCASSEPGQANYGYTFGSGTRLTVV.

The rearrangement joins TRBV6-5 to TRBJ1-2; 7 bases line up with TRBD1. The germline V gene has CDR1 MNHEY and CDR2 SVGAGI. CDR3 size: 12 residues. J lost 8 bases, V lost 7 bases, and 7 bases had no gene match. The CDR3 DNA reads as TGTGCCAGCACTGTAAGGGGGCGGGGCTACACCTTC. It translates to CASTVRGRGYTF.

The CDR3 DNA sequence: TGTGCCAGCAGCCCCGTTCGTAATTCACCCCTCCACTTT. Encoded protein: CASSPVRNSPLHF. The chain combines TRBV12-3 or TRBV12-4 with TRBJ1-6; D ambiguous. The CDR3 runs 13 residues. Trimming took 6 bases from V and 6 from J, leaving 9 bases between them.

This chain connects TRBV5-6 to TRBJ2-3, with 11 bases fitting TRBD2. This CDR3 spans 15 amino acids. CDR1 and CDR2 from the germline V gene are SGHDT and YYEEEE. J gave up 3 bases and V 2 bases, and 2 bases lay outside the gene matches. CDR3 sequence: CASSFSGGATDTQYF. The CDR3 coding sequence is TGTGCCAGCAGCTTTAGCGGGGGGGCTACAGATACGCAGTATTTT.

J is TRBJ1-2 and V is TRBV7-8, with a tentative D call TRBD1 (5 bases). V was cut by 1 base and J by 3 bases, with 15 bases left in between. This CDR3 contains 16 residues. The germline CDR1 and CDR2 sequences are SGHVS and FQNEAQ. The CDR3 DNA sequence: TGTGCCAGCAGCTTAGTAGGAGGACATGGCGACTATGGCTACACCTTC. Encoded protein: CASSLVGGHGDYGYTF.

The rearrangement uses TRBV7-2 and TRBJ1-5; D gene unclear. This CDR3 comprises 14 residues. Trimming pared 1 base from V and 3 bases from J, leaving 7 bases between. Germline V gene sequence: CDR1 SGHTA, CDR2 FQGNSA. The DNA for the CDR3 is TGTGCCAGCAGCTTAGAGATAATCAATCAGCCCCAGCATTTT. This encodes CASSLEIINQPQHF.

This chain uses TRBV18 with TRBJ1-3; possibly TRBD1 for D (5 bases). This CDR3 has 17 amino acids. Germline assignment: CDR1 KGHSH and CDR2 LQKENI. Trimming pared 0 bases from V and 8 bases from J, leaving 20 bases between. CDR3 sequence (DNA): TGTGCCAGCTCACCACCGGGCAGGGCCCGCCAACCTGACACCATATATTTT. Amino acid sequence: CASSPPGRARQPDTIYF.

This chain links TRBV6-5 with TRBJ2-7; a possible D gene is TRBD1 (5 bases). The CDR3 covers 15 residues. Trimming removed 2 bases at V and 1 base at J, with 12 bases between. The germline V gene encodes CDR1 MNHEY and CDR2 SVGAGI. The CDR3 loop is CASSYSRELSYEQYF. CDR3 nucleotides: TGTGCCAGCAGTTACAGCAGGGAACTTTCCTACGAGCAGTACTTC.

CDR3 coding DNA: TGTGCCAGCAGCCCCAGTAGGACAGGGTTTGGCTACACCTTC. Translation: CASSPSRTGFGYTF. V gene TRBV11-2 combines with J gene TRBJ1-2; 8 bases are shared with TRBD1. Germline V gene data show CDR1 as SGHAT and CDR2 as FQNNGV. This CDR3 spans 14 amino acids. J lost 7 bases, V lost 5 bases, and 9 bases had no gene match.

The V call is TRBV4-2, the J call TRBJ1-4, with D perhaps matching TRBD1 (6 bases). V was pared by 0 bases and J by 2 bases, with 10 bases between. In germline, CDR1 is LGHNA, CDR2 YNFKEQ. The length of the CDR3 is 16 residues. The DNA for the CDR3 is TGTGCCAGCAGCCAAGATGGAACAGGGACTAATGAAAAACTGTTTTTT. It encodes CASSQDGTGTNEKLFF.

The chain carries TRBV11-3 and TRBJ2-2, with no clear D. Germline V CDR1 and CDR2: SGHNT, YENEEA. V was shortened by 4 bases and J by 6 bases, with 18 bases between the two germline ends. The CDR3 spans 16 residues. CDR3 region: CASSSDPQVAAGELFF. CDR3 nucleotide sequence: TGTGCCAGCAGCTCAGACCCCCAGGTGGCGGCCGGGGAGCTGTTTTTT.

The chain has TRBV28 and TRBJ1-1; D uncertain. The CDR3 has 14 residues. CDR1 and CDR2 from the germline V gene are MDHEN and SYDVKM. Trimming cost V 3 bases and J 2 bases, with 10 bases left between them. In nucleotides, the CDR3 is TGTGCCAGCAGTTTCCACGACGGCAACACTGAAGCTTTCTTT. Its translation: CASSFHDGNTEAFF.

In this sample, this clone turned up a few times. The chain uses TRBV18 and TRBJ1-2; the D gene is possibly TRBD1 (5 bases). With 3 bases removed from V and 4 bases from J, the gap between germline ends came to 18 bases. Germline V gene lookup returns CDR1 KGHSH and CDR2 LQKENI. There are 16 residues in the CDR3. DNA for the CDR3: TGTGCCAGCTCACCTTATGACAGCATACCCCCCTATGGCTACACCTTC. Protein product: CASSPYDSIPPYGYTF.

The chain uses TRBV12-5 and TRBJ2-2, with 8 bases lining up with TRBD1. After removal of 3 bases from V and 2 bases from J, the junction contained 5 bases not matched to a gene. Germline values: CDR1 LGHNT, CDR2 FRNRAP. The length of the CDR3 is 16 residues. CDR3 coding DNA: TGTGCTAGTGGTTTCAGGGGGCCCTCCAACACCGGGGAGCTGTTTTTT. Protein: CASGFRGPSNTGELFF.

Many counts were recorded for this clone. The chain combines TRBV29-1 with TRBJ1-1; a possible D gene is TRBD1 (6 bases). Trimming shortened V by 2 bases and J by 4 bases, and 11 bases separated the two germline ends. The germline V gene encodes CDR1 SQVTM and CDR2 ANQGSEA. This CDR3 is 13 amino acids long. The CDR3 nucleotides are TGCAGCGTTGAAAGGGGGATGGGCACTGAAGCTTTCTTT. It encodes CSVERGMGTEAFF.

This rearrangement joins TRBV4-1 to TRBJ2-7; D is possibly TRBD1 (6 bases). V was clipped by 3 bases and J by 1 base, with 16 bases between them. The CDR3 extends over 16 amino acids. CDR1 and CDR2 (germline): MGHRA, YSYEKL. The CDR3 nucleotides are TGCGCCAGCAGCCAGGGGCCCCACACAGGGTCCTACGAGCAGTACTTC. Its translation is CASSQGPHTGSYEQYF.

The chain carries TRBV4-1 and TRBJ1-5; TRBD1 aligns across 7 bases. V shed 0 bases, J shed 3 bases, and the junction held 2 bases outside the gene matches. CDR1 is MGHRA, CDR2 YSYEKL, per germline. The CDR3 is 15 amino acids. The CDR3 DNA sequence: TGCGCCAGCAGCCAAGACAGGGGGGACAATCAGCCCCAGCATTTT. Protein product: CASSQDRGDNQPQHF.

The rearrangement uses TRBV4-3 and TRBJ1-6; D might be TRBD1 (6 bases). V dropped 0 bases and J dropped 9 bases, with 18 bases sitting between them. Per the germline V gene, CDR1 is LGHNA and CDR2 is YSLEER. This CDR3 is built from 17 residues. The CDR3 DNA is TGCGCCAGCAGCCAAGATTGGGCTCGGGGGGCGGGTTCACCCCTCCACTTT. Translation gives CASSQDWARGAGSPLHF.

CDR3: CASSLVVGYEQYF. The CDR3 coding sequence is TGCGCCAGCAGCTTGGTGGTGGGGTACGAGCAGTACTTC. V gene TRBV5-1 combines with J gene TRBJ2-7; D unresolved. V lost 0 bases and J 4 bases, leaving 8 bases between the germline ends. The CDR3 sequence is 13 residues long. Germline CDR1 reads SGHRS; CDR2 reads YFSETQ. The full variable domain, with the rest looked up from reference TRBV5-1 and TRBJ2-7, is KAGVTQTPRYLIKTRGQQVTLSCSPISGHRSVSWYQQTPGQGLQFLFEYFSETQRNKGNFPGRFSGRQFSNSRSEMNVSTLELGDSALYLCASSLVVGYEQYFGPGTRLTVT.

Points on this clone: The identical CDR3 is also encoded by other nucleotide sequences in the sample. The chain joins TRBV5-4 to TRBJ1-1; D is unclear. The germline CDR1 and CDR2 sequences are SGHNT and YYREEE (reference sequence). V lost 0 bases to trimming and J lost 3 bases, with 6 bases between them. This CDR3 region has 13 residues. The CDR3 reads CASSLVGDTEAFF. CDR3 bases: TGTGCCAGCAGCTTGGTTGGCGACACTGAAGCTTTCTTT.

The chain is built from TRBV4-1 and TRBJ2-7; 9 nucleotides match TRBD1. Germline values: CDR1 MGHRA, CDR2 YSYEKL. Trimming took 0 bases from V and 3 from J; bases not matched to a gene: 6. This CDR3 has 16 residues. The CDR3 sequence: CASSQDRTGARYEQYF. The CDR3 coding sequence is TGCGCCAGCAGCCAAGATAGGACAGGGGCCCGCTACGAGCAGTACTTC.

The V gene is TRBV4-1, the J gene TRBJ2-1; D possibly corresponds to TRBD2 (5 bases). The CDR3 has 17 residues. From germline, CDR1 is MGHRA and CDR2 YSYEKL. V lost 0 bases and J 0 bases, leaving 12 bases between the germline ends. In DNA, the CDR3 is TGCGCCAGCAGCCAAGATCAAGGAGGTAGCTCCTACAATGAGCAGTTCTTC. Encoded protein: CASSQDQGGSSYNEQFF.

DNA of the CDR3: TGCGCCAGCAGCCCAAAGACAGGGTATGACACTGAAGCTTTCTTT. Translated, it gives CASSPKTGYDTEAFF. This rearrangement joins TRBV5-1 to TRBJ1-1; 7 bases match TRBD1. The CDR3 contains 15 residues. Germline lookup yields CDR1 SGHRS and CDR2 YFSETQ. The J segment lost 3 bases and the V segment lost 4 bases, leaving 9 bases of the junction unmatched.

The chain couples TRBV30 to TRBJ2-7; possible D gene TRBD2, 7 bases. The germline CDR1 and CDR2 sequences are GTSNPN and SVGIG (reference sequence). This CDR3 comprises 14 residues. The V end lost 0 bases, the J end lost 4 bases, and 13 bases lay between the germline ends. Written as DNA, the CDR3 is TGTGCCTGGAGTGTAGGTAGGGGGGGGTACGAGCAGTACTTC. It yields the protein CAWSVGRGGYEQYF.

Only a few counts were recorded for this clone. Additional DNA sequences in this sample encode the identical CDR3. The rearrangement uses TRBV6-4 and TRBJ1-1; 9 bases agree with TRBD1. V dropped 6 bases and J dropped 1; count of bases not matched to a gene: 0. Germline assignment: CDR1 MRHNA and CDR2 SNTAGT. This CDR3 is built from 13 residues. CDR3 protein: CASRQGANTEAFF. Here the CDR3 DNA reads TGTGCCAGCAGACAGGGGGCGAACACTGAAGCTTTCTTT.

This clone showed up just a few times. This chain joins TRBV6-5 and TRBJ2-7; 8 positions agree with TRBD1. CDR1 is MNHEY and CDR2 is SVGAGI in the germline V gene. The CDR3 has 13 residues. J was trimmed by 3 bases and V by 6 bases; bases with no gene match: 4. CDR3 amino acids: CASSRTGNYEQYF. CDR3 sequence (DNA): TGTGCCAGCAGCCGGACAGGGAACTACGAGCAGTACTTC.